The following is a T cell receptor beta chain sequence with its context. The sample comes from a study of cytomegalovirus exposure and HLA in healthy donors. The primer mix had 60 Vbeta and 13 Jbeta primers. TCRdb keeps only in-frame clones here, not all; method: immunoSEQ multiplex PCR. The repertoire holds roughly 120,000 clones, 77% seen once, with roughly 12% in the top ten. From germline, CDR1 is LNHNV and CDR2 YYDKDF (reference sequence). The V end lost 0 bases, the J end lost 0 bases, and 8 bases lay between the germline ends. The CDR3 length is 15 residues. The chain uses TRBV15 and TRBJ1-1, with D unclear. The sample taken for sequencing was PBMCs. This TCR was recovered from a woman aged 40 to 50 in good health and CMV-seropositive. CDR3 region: CATSRDRHMNTEAFF. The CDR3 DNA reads TGTGCCACCAGCAGAGATCGACACATGAACACTGAAGCTTTCTTT. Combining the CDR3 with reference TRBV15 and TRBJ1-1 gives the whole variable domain DAMVIQNPRYQVTQFGKPVTLSCSQTLNHNVMYWYQQKSSQAPKLLFHYYDKDFNNEADTPDNFQSRRPNTSFCFLDIRSPGLGDTAMYLCATSRDRHMNTEAFFGQGTRLTVV.